A selection of T cell receptor beta chains follows, all from one sample in a study of T cells in Graves' hyperthyroidism and ophthalmopathy. One entry per CDR3 protein results from TCRdb running MiXCR on the multiplex PCR reads. This sample yields fewer than 750,000 distinct CDR3 sequences, of which about 14% are seen a single time; roughly an eighth belongs to the top ten. Sequencing was performed on blood. Receptor source: a woman between 45 and 65 years old with Graves' ophthalmopathy. Each CDR3 is given with its conserved first and last residue. The D gene is left open where the match is weak. The size entry is marked missing in some rows and otherwise reads once, few, many or a size class.

D: TRBD1
V: TRBV27
J: TRBJ1-5
size: many
DNA: TGTGCCAGCAGTCCTACCTCGGATCCGGGACAGGGGGGACGTCAGCCCCAGCATTTT
CDR3: CASSPTSDPGQGGRQPQHF

D: TRBD2
V: TRBV9
J: TRBJ2-3
size: NA
DNA: TGTGCCAGCAGCGCGGGACTAGCGCTGGGCACAGATACGCAGTATTTT
CDR3: CASSAGLALGTDTQYF

D: NA
V: TRBV14
J: TRBJ1-2
size: many
DNA: TGTGCCAGCAGCCAAGCCGGCCCTTCCGTCTATGGCTACACCTTC
CDR3: CASSQAGPSVYGYTF

D: NA
V: TRBV29-1
J: TRBJ1-5
size: few
DNA: TGCAGCGTTAGGGCGAGCAATCAGCCCCAGCATTTT
CDR3: CSVRASNQPQHF

D: NA
V: TRBV13
J: TRBJ2-3
size: NA
DNA: TGTGCCAGCAGTCCGGGCACACTGGGGGGAGAGCTAGATACGCAGTATTTT
CDR3: CASSPGTLGGELDTQYF

D: TRBD1
V: TRBV7-3
J: TRBJ1-1
size: NA
DNA: TGTGCCAGCAGACCCGGACAGGGACACACTGAAGCTTTCTTT
CDR3: CASRPGQGHTEAFF

D: NA
V: TRBV27
J: TRBJ1-1
size: many
DNA: TGTGCCAGTTTTTCAAACACTGAAGCTTTCTTT
CDR3: CASFSNTEAFF

D: NA
V: TRBV19
J: TRBJ2-2
size: NA
DNA: TGTGCCAGTAGTACAGCCTTGGGCTGGGCCGGGGAGCTGTTTTTT
CDR3: CASSTALGWAGELFF

D: NA
V: TRBV6-1
J: TRBJ1-1
size: NA
DNA: TGTGCCAGCAGTAACCTCAGAGGCCCAAACACTGAAGCTTTCTTT
CDR3: CASSNLRGPNTEAFF

D: NA
V: TRBV5-5
J: TRBJ1-2
size: many
DNA: TGTGCCAGCAGCTTGATAGGACAAAATCGCTATGGCTACACCTTC
CDR3: CASSLIGQNRYGYTF

D: NA
V: TRBV28
J: TRBJ2-1
size: many
DNA: TGTGCCAGCAGCCCCGGCGTTAGACACTATGAGCAGTTCTTC
CDR3: CASSPGVRHYEQFF

D: NA
V: TRBV5-8
J: TRBJ1-1
size: few
DNA: TGTGCCAGCAGCTTGCATGGGGGCCGGGCGAACACTGAAGCTTTCTTT
CDR3: CASSLHGGRANTEAFF

D: NA
V: TRBV5-1
J: TRBJ1-5
size: NA
DNA: TGCGCCTCCAGGACCTCTACCCTCGGGATAGGCAATCAGCCCCAGCATTTT
CDR3: CASRTSTLGIGNQPQHF

D: NA
V: TRBV6-1
J: TRBJ1-1
size: many
DNA: TGTGCCAGCACCCTAAAGTCGGGGGCCCCATGGTGGACTGAAGCTTTCTTT
CDR3: CASTLKSGAPWWTEAFF

D: TRBD2
V: TRBV20-1
J: TRBJ2-7
size: many
DNA: TGCAGTGCACTGCGGGAGTTCAGCTACGAGCAGTACTTC
CDR3: CSALREFSYEQYF

D: NA
V: TRBV30
J: TRBJ1-1
size: many
DNA: TGTGCCTGGACTCGGACCCAGCTGAACACTGAAGCTTTCTTT
CDR3: CAWTRTQLNTEAFF

D: NA
V: TRBV12-3/TRBV12-4
J: TRBJ1-5
size: many
DNA: NA
CDR3: CASSFGSGGGQPQHF

D: NA
V: TRBV28
J: TRBJ2-1
size: many
DNA: TGTGCCAGCAGTCCCCCGGGCGGGATGCACAATGAGCAGTTCTTC
CDR3: CASSPPGGMHNEQFF

D: NA
V: TRBV20-1
J: TRBJ2-1
size: few
DNA: TGCAGTGCTACCCGGTGGCGCCAACCACGTGGGTCCTACAATGAGCAGTTCTTC
CDR3: CSATRWRQPRGSYNEQFF

D: TRBD2
V: TRBV7-2
J: TRBJ2-7
size: many
DNA: TGTGCCAGCAGCTTAGGAGGACTAGCGGGAGATCAGTACGAGCAGTACTTC
CDR3: CASSLGGLAGDQYEQYF

D: NA
V: TRBV5-8
J: TRBJ1-2
size: many
DNA: TGTGCCAGCAGCTTGTCCTCCTACTATGGCTACACCTTC
CDR3: CASSLSSYYGYTF

D: NA
V: TRBV28
J: TRBJ2-7
size: few
DNA: TGTGCCAGCAGTTTAACAGGGTTTGAATGGAGGACCTACGAGCAGTACTTC
CDR3: CASSLTGFEWRTYEQYF

D: NA
V: TRBV20-1
J: TRBJ2-7
size: many
DNA: TGCAGTGCTAGAGACGGAGGACCTTCCTACGAGCAGTACTTC
CDR3: CSARDGGPSYEQYF

D: NA
V: TRBV7-9
J: TRBJ2-1
size: many
DNA: TGTGCCAGCACTAGCCTCAATGAGCAGTTCTTC
CDR3: CASTSLNEQFF

D: NA
V: TRBV5-1
J: TRBJ2-1
size: many
DNA: TGCGCCAGCAGCTTTCCACCGGGACCAAGCCCGTACAATGAGCAGTTCTTC
CDR3: CASSFPPGPSPYNEQFF